This entry is about one T cell receptor (beta chain). The target antigen is unknown. The data derive from a study of cytomegalovirus exposure and HLA in healthy donors. General observations from the study: Available immune exposure information covered CMV serostatus only.

It was with 60 Vbeta and 13 Jbeta primers that the PCR ran. Clones were sequenced by immunoSEQ multiplex PCR, and TCRdb holds only the in-frame ones, with some missing. The sample records 150,000 to 200,000 clones, about 75% being singletons. Between the trimmed V and J ends, which lost 0 bases and 6 bases, there was a span of 12 bases. The CDR3 runs to 15 residues. Per germline, CDR1 SGHDT and CDR2 YYEEEE. The chain joins TRBV5-6 to TRBJ2-2, with TRBD1 as a possible D gene (5 bases). The receptor's source is a man aged 18 to 30 in good health and CMV-seropositive. Specimen: PBMCs. The CDR3 loop reads CASSLVGDSAGELFF. The CDR3 nucleotides read TGTGCCAGCAGCTTGGTAGGGGATTCGGCCGGGGAGCTGTTTTTT.